This T cell receptor (beta chain) stems from a study of CXCR3-negative and CXCR3-positive naive CD8 T cells. Study-wide context: Roughly 1.5 +/- 0.3 million TRB reads came from each library, giving about 140 million in total. Study-wide points: When CXCR3-positive naive cells were set against CXCR3-negative naive cells, the former had more hydrophobic TRB CDR3s. After cryopreservation, CXCR3 expression dropped partially; most assays used fresh PBMCs.

Germline CDR1 reads SGHRS; CDR2 reads YFSETQ. The CDR3 has 15 amino acids. The TRB cDNA libraries were prepared by 5' RACE with UMI labels. TCRdb re-analyzed the 5' RACE reads; it lists each CDR3 protein once, without DNA. This sample's clone table lists about 98,000 distinct CDR3 sequences. With respect to this clonotype: Its specificity is unknown.

Naive CD8+ T cells displayed a CD45RO-CCR7+CD27+CD95- phenotype. This TCR was sampled from a human donor in good health. Some clones in this sample may be carry-over from other donors' samples. Sequencing used naive CXCR3+ CD8+ T cells from blood. Stated subset: CD45RO-CCR7+CD27+CD95- naive CD8+ T cells expressing CXCR3 (TNR3+). The chain joins TRBV5-1 to TRBJ1-1; the TCRdb D gene call, TRBD1, has no DNA to confirm it. This CDR3 is CASSPGQARGTEAFF.